This record looks at one TCR beta chain sequence and its context. This entry belongs to a study of blood T cell repertoires in COVID-19. Study processing details: From reference gene primer amplification, estimates of nucleated cell counts were derived. Sequenced by immunoSEQ multiplex PCR; TCRdb stores in-frame clones only, minus some. The V and J calls and clone size come from that table; D and trimming were worked out from the DNA. The repertoire holds more than 200,000 clones, with under 95% as singletons. The germline V gene encodes CDR1 SNHLY and CDR2 FYNNEI. There are 16 residues in the CDR3. V dropped 1 base and J dropped 6 bases, with 18 bases sitting between them.

The TCR originated in a woman younger than 35 who had recovered from COVID-19. Sequences were obtained from PBMCs or T cells enriched from blood (not recorded which). The gene calls are TRBV2 and TRBJ1-1; no clear D. For the CDR3, the DNA is TGTGCCAGCAGTGAAGACTCTGGGCCGGGAAGGGCTGAAGCTTTCTTT. Residues: CASSEDSGPGRAEAFF.